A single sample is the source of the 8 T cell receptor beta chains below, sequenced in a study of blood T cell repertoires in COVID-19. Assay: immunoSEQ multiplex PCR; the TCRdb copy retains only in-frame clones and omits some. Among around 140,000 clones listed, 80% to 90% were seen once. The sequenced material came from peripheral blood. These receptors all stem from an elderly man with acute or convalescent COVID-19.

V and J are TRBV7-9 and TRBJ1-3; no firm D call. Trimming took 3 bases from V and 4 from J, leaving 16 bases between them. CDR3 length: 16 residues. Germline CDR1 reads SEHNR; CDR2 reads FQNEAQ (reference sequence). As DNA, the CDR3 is TGTGCCAGCAGCTTGGGAGGCCCAGCCACCGGAAACACCATATATTTT. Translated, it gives CASSLGGPATGNTIYF.

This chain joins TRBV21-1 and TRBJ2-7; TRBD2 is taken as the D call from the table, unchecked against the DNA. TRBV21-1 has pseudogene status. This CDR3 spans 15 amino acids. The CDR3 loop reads CASSKEEGSPYEQYF. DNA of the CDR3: TGTGCCAGCAGCAAAGAGGAGGGTTCGCCCTACGAGCAGTACTTC.

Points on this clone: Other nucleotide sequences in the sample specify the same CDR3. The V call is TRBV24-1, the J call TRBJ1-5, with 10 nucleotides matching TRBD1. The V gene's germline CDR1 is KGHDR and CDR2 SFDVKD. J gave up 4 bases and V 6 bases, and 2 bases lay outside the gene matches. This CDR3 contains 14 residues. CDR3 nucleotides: TGTGCCACCAGTACGGGACAGGGGAATCAGCCCCAGCATTTT. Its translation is CATSTGQGNQPQHF.

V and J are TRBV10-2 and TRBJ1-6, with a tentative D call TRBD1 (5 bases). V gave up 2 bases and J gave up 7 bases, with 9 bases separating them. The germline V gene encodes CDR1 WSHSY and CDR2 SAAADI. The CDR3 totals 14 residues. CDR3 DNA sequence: TGCGCCAGCAGTGAGCAGGGTCCAAATTCACCCCTCCACTTT. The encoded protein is CASSEQGPNSPLHF.

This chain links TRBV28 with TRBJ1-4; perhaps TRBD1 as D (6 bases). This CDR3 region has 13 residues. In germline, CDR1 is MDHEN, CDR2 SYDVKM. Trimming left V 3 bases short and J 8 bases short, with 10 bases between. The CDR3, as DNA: TGTGCCAGCAGTTTTCAGGGGATCGAAAAACTGTTTTTT. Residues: CASSFQGIEKLFF.

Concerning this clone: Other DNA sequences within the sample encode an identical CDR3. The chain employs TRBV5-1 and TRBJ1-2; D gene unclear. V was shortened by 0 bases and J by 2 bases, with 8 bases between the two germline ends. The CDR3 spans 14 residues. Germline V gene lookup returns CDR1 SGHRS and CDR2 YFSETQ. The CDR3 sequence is CASSLAPANYGYTF. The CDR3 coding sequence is TGCGCCAGCAGCTTGGCCCCAGCGAACTATGGCTACACCTTC.

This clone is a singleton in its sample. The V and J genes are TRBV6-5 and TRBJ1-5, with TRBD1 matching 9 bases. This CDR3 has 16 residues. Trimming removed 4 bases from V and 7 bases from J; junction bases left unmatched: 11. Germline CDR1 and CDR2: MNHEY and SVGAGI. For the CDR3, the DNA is TGTGCCAGCAGTTTCACAGGGGGCAACATAGCCCAGCCCCAGCATTTT. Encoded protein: CASSFTGGNIAQPQHF.

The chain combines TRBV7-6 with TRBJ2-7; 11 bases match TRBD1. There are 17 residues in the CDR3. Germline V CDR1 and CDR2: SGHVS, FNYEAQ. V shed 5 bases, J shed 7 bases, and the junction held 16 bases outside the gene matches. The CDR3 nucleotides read TGTGCCAGCAGCCCGAGGCCGGTCGGGACAGGGGGGTCGGAGCAGTACTTC. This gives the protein CASSPRPVGTGGSEQYF.